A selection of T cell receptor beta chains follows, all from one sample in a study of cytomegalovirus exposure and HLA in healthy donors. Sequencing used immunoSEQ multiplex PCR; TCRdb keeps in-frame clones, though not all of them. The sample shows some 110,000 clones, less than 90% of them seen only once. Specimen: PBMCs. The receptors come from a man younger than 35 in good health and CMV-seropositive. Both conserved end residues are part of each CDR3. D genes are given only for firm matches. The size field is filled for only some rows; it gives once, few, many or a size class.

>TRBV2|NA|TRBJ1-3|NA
TGTGCCAGCAGTGGCCGGGGGGACGCTGTAGGAAACACCATATATTTT
CASSGRGDAVGNTIYF
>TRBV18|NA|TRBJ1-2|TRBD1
TGTGCCAGCTCACCGAAGACAGGGGCTGACTATGGCTACACCTTC
CASSPKTGADYGYTF
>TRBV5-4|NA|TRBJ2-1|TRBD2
TGTGCCAGCAGCACCGGACTAGCGGGGGCGTACAATGAGCAGTTCTTC
CASSTGLAGAYNEQFF
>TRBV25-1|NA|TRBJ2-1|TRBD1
TGTGCCAGCAGTGACAGGGGGCCTACCTACAATGAGCAGTTCTTC
CASSDRGPTYNEQFF
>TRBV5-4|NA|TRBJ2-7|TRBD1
TGTGCCAGCAGCCTGGGACAGGGCCATCCTTACGAGCAGTACTTC
CASSLGQGHPYEQYF
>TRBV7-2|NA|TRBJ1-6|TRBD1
TGTGCCAGCAGCTCCCGGGACAGGGTCTCACCCCTCCACTTT
CASSSRDRVSPLHF
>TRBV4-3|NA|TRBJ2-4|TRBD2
TGCGCCAGCAGCCCTAGGACTAGCGGGGGGCTAGCCAAAAACATTCAGTACTTC
CASSPRTSGGLAKNIQYF
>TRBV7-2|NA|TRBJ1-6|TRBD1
TGTGCCAGCAGCCCTAGCCGAGACAGGGCTTCACCCCTCCACTTT
CASSPSRDRASPLHF
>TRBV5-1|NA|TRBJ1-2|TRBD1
TGCGCCAGCAGCTTATCCCCGGGACAGGGGAGGGTCGGCTATGGCTACACCTTC
CASSLSPGQGRVGYGYTF
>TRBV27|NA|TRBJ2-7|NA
TGTGCCAGCAGGTTAGGGAGAAACGAGCAGTACTTC
CASRLGRNEQYF
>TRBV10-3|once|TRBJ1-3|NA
TGTGCCATCAGTGACAACTCTGGAAACACCATATATTTT
CAISDNSGNTIYF
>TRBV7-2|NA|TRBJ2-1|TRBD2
TGTGCCAGCAGCTTGGATGGACTAGCGGGGTACAATGAGCAGTTCTTC
CASSLDGLAGYNEQFF
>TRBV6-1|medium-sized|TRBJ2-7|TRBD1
TGTGCCAGCAGTGTGGGGACAGGCTCCTACGAGCAGTACTTC
CASSVGTGSYEQYF
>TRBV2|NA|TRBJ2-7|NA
TGTGCCAGCCGGACAGCCTCCTACGAGCAGTACTTC
CASRTASYEQYF
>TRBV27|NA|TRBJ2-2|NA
TGTGCCAGCAGTTTCCAAACCGGGGAGCTGTTTTTT
CASSFQTGELFF
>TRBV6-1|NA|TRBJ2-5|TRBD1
TGTGCCAGCAGTGAAAGGATTTTACAGGGGTCGGAGACCCAGTACTTC
CASSERILQGSETQYF
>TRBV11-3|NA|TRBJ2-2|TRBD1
TGTGCCAGCAGCAAGGGACAGGGTTCGACCGGGGAGCTGTTTTTT
CASSKGQGSTGELFF
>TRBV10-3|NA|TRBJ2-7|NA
TGTGCCATCAGTCTAGGACAGTCCTACGAGCAGTACTTC
CAISLGQSYEQYF
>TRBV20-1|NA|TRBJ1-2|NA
TGCAGTGCTGGCGGGGGCAGAGGCTACACCTTC
CSAGGGRGYTF
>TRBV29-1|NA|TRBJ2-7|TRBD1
TGCAGACCGGGACAGGGGAGCATCGAGCAGTACTTC
CRPGQGSIEQYF
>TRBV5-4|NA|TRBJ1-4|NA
TGTGCCAGCAGCCCCGGGCTCGGGGGGGAAAAACTGTTTTTT
CASSPGLGGEKLFF
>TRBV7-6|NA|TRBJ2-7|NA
TGTGCCAGCAGCCCCCTCGACAGTACCTACGAGCAGTACTTC
CASSPLDSTYEQYF
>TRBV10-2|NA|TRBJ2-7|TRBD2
TGCGCCAGCAGTGAACTAGCGGCAAACTCCTACGAGCAGTACTTC
CASSELAANSYEQYF
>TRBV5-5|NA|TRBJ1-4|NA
TGTGCCAGCAGCTTGGCGTGGCAGGGCGATGAAAAACTGTTTTTT
CASSLAWQGDEKLFF
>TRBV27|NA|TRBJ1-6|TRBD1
TGTGCCAGCAGTTATGGGGGCAGGGGGTCACCCCTCCACTTT
CASSYGGRGSPLHF
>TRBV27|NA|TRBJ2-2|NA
TGTGCCAGCAGTTTATGGAGCGGAGGCAACACCGGGGAGCTGTTTTTT
CASSLWSGGNTGELFF
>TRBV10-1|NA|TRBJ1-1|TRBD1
TGCGCCAGCAGTGCGACAGGGGAGGCTGAAGCTTTCTTT
CASSATGEAEAFF
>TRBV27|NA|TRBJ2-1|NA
TGTGCCAGCAGTTTTACTTCTGCCTACAATGAGCAGTTCTTC
CASSFTSAYNEQFF
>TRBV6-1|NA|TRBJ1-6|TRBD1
TGTGCCAGCAGTGAAAGGACAGGTTCCAATTCACCCCTCCACTTT
CASSERTGSNSPLHF
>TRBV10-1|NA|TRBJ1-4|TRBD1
TGCGCCAGCAGTGATGCCGGGACAGGGGCCCGGCCTAATGAAAAACTGTTTTTT
CASSDAGTGARPNEKLFF
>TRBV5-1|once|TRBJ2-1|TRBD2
TGCGCCAGCAGCTTGGTGGCTTCCGGGGGGAATGAGCAGTTCTTC
CASSLVASGGNEQFF
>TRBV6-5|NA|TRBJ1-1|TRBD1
TGTGCCAGCAGGTCAGGGGGCACTGAAGCTTTCTTT
CASRSGGTEAFF
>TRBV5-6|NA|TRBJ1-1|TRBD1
TGTGCCAGCAGCTTGGCCCAGGGGGCGCGACTCGGCACTGAAGCTTTCTTT
CASSLAQGARLGTEAFF
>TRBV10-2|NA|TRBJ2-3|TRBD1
TGCGCCAGCAGGTCCGGGACAGGGCCTTTCACAGATACGCAGTATTTT
CASRSGTGPFTDTQYF
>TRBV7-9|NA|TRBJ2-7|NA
TGTGCCAGCAGCTTAGGTCCGGGAGAGCAGTACTTC
CASSLGPGEQYF
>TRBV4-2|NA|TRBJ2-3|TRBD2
TGTGCCAGCAGACAAGATAGCGGGGGCGGTACGCAGTATTTT
CASRQDSGGGTQYF
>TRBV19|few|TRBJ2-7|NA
TGTGCCAGTAGTATGTCGGGGAACTCCTACGAGCAGTACTTC
CASSMSGNSYEQYF
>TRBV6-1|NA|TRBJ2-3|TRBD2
TGTGCCAGCAGTCAAGCCCTAGCGGGGGCACATACGCAGTATTTT
CASSQALAGAHTQYF
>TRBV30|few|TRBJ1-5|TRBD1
TGTGCCTGGAGTAAACAGGGGGTTCAGCCCCAGCATTTT
CAWSKQGVQPQHF
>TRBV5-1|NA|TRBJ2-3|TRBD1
TGCGCCAGCAGCTTGGTGACAGGGCACCCAGATACGCAGTATTTT
CASSLVTGHPDTQYF
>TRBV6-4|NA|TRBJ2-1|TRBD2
TGTGCCAGCAGCTCTAGCGGGGATTACAATGAGCAGTTCTTC
CASSSSGDYNEQFF
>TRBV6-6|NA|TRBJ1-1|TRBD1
TGTGCCAGCAGCCAGGATGACAGGGTGGTGAACACTGAAGCTTTCTTT
CASSQDDRVVNTEAFF
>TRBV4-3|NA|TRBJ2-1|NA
TGCGCCAGCAGCCCTAGGTTCGAGCAGTTCTTC
CASSPRFEQFF
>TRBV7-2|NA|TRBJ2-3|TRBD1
TGTGCCAGCAGACGGGACAGGAGGACAGATACGCAGTATTTT
CASRRDRRTDTQYF
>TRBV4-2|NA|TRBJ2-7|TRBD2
TGTGCCAGCAGCCAGCCCACTGGTGCGGGGGGAACCTACGAGCAGTACTTC
CASSQPTGAGGTYEQYF
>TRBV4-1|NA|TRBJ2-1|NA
TGCGCCAGCAGCCAAGGGGGGGTGGTCTACAATGAGCAGTTCTTC
CASSQGGVVYNEQFF
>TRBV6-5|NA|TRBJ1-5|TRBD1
TGTGCCAGCAGCCCTGGACAGGTGGGAGTGCAGCCCCAGCATTTT
CASSPGQVGVQPQHF
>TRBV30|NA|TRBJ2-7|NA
TGTGCCTGGAGTGTACGGGGGACAGTATCCTACGAGCAGTACTTC
CAWSVRGTVSYEQYF
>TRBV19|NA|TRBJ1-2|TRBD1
TGTGCCGCAAACACAGGGGCCTGGAACTATGGCTACACCTTC
CAANTGAWNYGYTF
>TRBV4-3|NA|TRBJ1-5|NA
TGCGCCAGCAGCCTCGGACTGGGCAATCAGCCCCAGCATTTT
CASSLGLGNQPQHF
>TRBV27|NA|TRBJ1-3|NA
TGTGCCAGCCTCCGACGGGGCTCTGGAAACACCATATATTTT
CASLRRGSGNTIYF
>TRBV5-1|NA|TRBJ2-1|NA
TGCGCCAGCAGCTTGCGCCGGTACAATGAGCAGTTCTTC
CASSLRRYNEQFF
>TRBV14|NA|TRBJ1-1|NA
TGTGCCAGCAGCCAGGGAGGGAACACTGAAGCTTTCTTT
CASSQGGNTEAFF
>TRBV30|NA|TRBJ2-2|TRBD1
TGTGCCTGGGACCCGGGACAGTCGAACACCGGGGAGCTGTTTTTT
CAWDPGQSNTGELFF
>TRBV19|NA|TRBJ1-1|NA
TGTGCCAGTAGTCCCACCAGGGCTGAAGCTTTCTTT
CASSPTRAEAFF
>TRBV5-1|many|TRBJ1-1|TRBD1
TGCGCCAGCAGCTTGGCGGCAGGGGGCCTCGGCACTGAAGCTTTCTTT
CASSLAAGGLGTEAFF
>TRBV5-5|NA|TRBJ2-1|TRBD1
TGTGCCAGCAGCTTCGGCGGCTGGACAGGGAGGAATGAGCAGTTCTTC
CASSFGGWTGRNEQFF
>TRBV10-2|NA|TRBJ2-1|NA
TGCGCCAGCAGTGAAGGTCAGGGGTACAATGAGCAGTTCTTC
CASSEGQGYNEQFF
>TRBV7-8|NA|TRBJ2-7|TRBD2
TGTGCCAGCAGCCTAAGACTAGCGGGGGGCACCTTATCCTACGAGCAGTACTTC
CASSLRLAGGTLSYEQYF
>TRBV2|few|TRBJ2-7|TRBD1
TGTGCCAGCAGTGAAGGGACAGGAGCGGACGAGCAGTACTTC
CASSEGTGADEQYF